This is a list of T cell receptor beta chains from one sample in a study of CD8 T cells in Susac syndrome. TCRdb recomputed calls from the immunoSEQ multiplex PCR reads with MiXCR, one row per CDR3 protein. The sample records approximately 190,000 distinct CDR3 sequences, around 95% being singletons. The sequencing input was CD8+ T cells from PBMCs. The receptors here all came from a human donor with Susac syndrome. CDR3s include the opening cysteine and the closing phenylalanine or tryptophan. The D gene is left open where the match is weak. For some rows the clone size is stated as once, few or many, or as a class when expanded; others skip it.

>TRBV29-1|TRBJ2-7|16|once|TRBD2
CSVEDSKAGVAHEQYF
TGCAGCGTTGAAGATTCCAAAGCGGGAGTCGCACACGAGCAGTACTTC
>TRBV20-1|TRBJ1-1|11|.|.
CSARGPSEAFF
TGCAGTGCTAGAGGCCCCTCCGAAGCTTTCTTT
>TRBV20-1|TRBJ2-7|14|.|.
CSARSIGGTYEQYF
TGCAGTGCTAGGTCAATAGGTGGAACCTACGAGCAGTACTTC
>TRBV11-2|TRBJ2-3|17|.|TRBD2
CASSLPQSGTSTDTQYF
TGTGCCAGCAGCTTACCCCAGAGCGGGACTAGCACAGATACGCAGTATTTT
>TRBV20-1|TRBJ2-7|14|.|TRBD2
CSAPTSGSGGEQYF
TGCAGTGCTCCGACTAGCGGGAGTGGAGGCGAGCAGTACTTC
>TRBV27|TRBJ1-2|15|.|TRBD1
CASSLAAGGGYGYTF
TGTGCCAGCAGCCTAGCTGCAGGGGGAGGCTATGGCTACACCTTC
>TRBV27|TRBJ2-7|14|.|TRBD1
CASSPSQGTYEQYF
TGTGCCAGCAGTCCGTCACAGGGGACCTACGAGCAGTACTTC
>TRBV3-1|TRBJ1-5|15|.|.
CASSQDPTENQPQHF
TGTGCCAGCAGCCAAGATCCCACAGAGAATCAGCCCCAGCATTTT
>TRBV10-1|TRBJ2-2|13|.|.
CASSDIPTGELFF
TGCGCCAGCAGTGATATCCCGACCGGGGAGCTGTTTTTT
>TRBV25-1|TRBJ2-1|11|.|.
CASGGNNEQFF
TGTGCCAGTGGGGGAAACAATGAGCAGTTCTTC
>TRBV7-9|TRBJ1-2|13|.|.
CASSDWGNYGYTF
TGTGCCAGCTCGGATTGGGGGAACTATGGCTACACCTTC
>TRBV11-1|TRBJ1-2|15|.|TRBD1
CASSPDRGLDYGYTF
TGTGCCAGCAGCCCGGACAGGGGGCTTGACTATGGCTACACCTTC
>TRBV29-1|TRBJ2-5|14|.|TRBD2
CSVVLAASQETQYF
TGCAGCGTTGTACTAGCGGCCTCTCAAGAGACCCAGTACTTC
>TRBV28|TRBJ2-7|12|.|.
CASSPGGSRLYF
TGTGCCAGCAGCCCCGGGGGTAGTCGACTATACTTC
>TRBV3-1|TRBJ2-7|15|.|TRBD1
CASSHWTGASYEQYF
TGTGCCAGCAGTCATTGGACAGGGGCCTCCTACGAGCAGTACTTC
>TRBV12-3/TRBV12-4|TRBJ1-6|16|.|.
CASSLPRGGNNSPLHF
TGTGCCAGCAGTCTCCCTCGGGGGGGGAATAATTCACCCCTCCACTTT
>TRBV7-3|TRBJ2-5|16|.|.
CASSKPGLRIQETQYF
TGTGCCAGCAGCAAACCGGGACTGCGAATCCAAGAGACCCAGTACTTC
>TRBV27|TRBJ2-5|15|.|.
CASSLSPSVQETQYF
TGTGCCAGCAGTTTAAGCCCTAGCGTTCAAGAGACCCAGTACTTC
>TRBV20-1|TRBJ2-3|13|once|.
CSANGRGIDTQYF
TGCAGTGCTAACGGTCGGGGGATAGATACGCAGTATTTT
>TRBV18|TRBJ2-7|15|.|TRBD1
CASSPRTGIEYEQYF
TGTGCCAGCTCACCAAGGACAGGGATCGAATACGAGCAGTACTTC
>TRBV20-1|TRBJ2-3|16|.|.
CSASVWLNSDPDTQYF
TGCAGTGCTAGTGTCTGGTTGAATAGCGACCCAGATACGCAGTATTTT
>TRBV5-5|TRBJ2-6|18|once|.
CASSRGSSHRPGANVLTF
TGTGCCAGCAGCCGGGGATCCTCTCACCGCCCTGGGGCCAACGTCCTGACTTTC
>TRBV9|TRBJ2-2|13|.|.
CASSDRTGGELFF
TGTGCCAGCAGCGACCGAACGGGTGGGGAGCTGTTTTTT
>TRBV11-2|TRBJ2-3|16|once|TRBD1
CASSLDLGQRTDTQYF
TGTGCCAGCAGCTTAGACTTGGGACAGCGAACAGATACGCAGTATTTT
>TRBV5-1|TRBJ1-2|16|once|TRBD1
CASSPETGGFSYGYTF
TGCGCCAGCAGCCCAGAGACAGGGGGCTTCTCCTATGGCTACACCTTC
>TRBV12-3/TRBV12-4|TRBJ2-1|13|.|.
CASSFRGYNEQFF
TGTGCCAGCAGTTTCCGGGGCTACAATGAGCAGTTCTTC
>TRBV5-4|TRBJ1-4|14|.|.
CASSLGRGNEKLFF
TGTGCCAGCAGCTTGGGACGGGGTAATGAAAAACTGTTTTTT
>TRBV5-8|TRBJ1-1|16|.|TRBD1
CASSLVATGLNTEAFF
TGTGCCAGCAGCTTGGTGGCGACAGGGTTGAACACTGAAGCTTTCTTT
>TRBV21-1|TRBJ2-1|16|.|.
CASSKGTHEEYNEQFF
TGTGCCAGCAGCAAAGGCACCCATGAAGAATACAATGAGCAGTTCTTC
>TRBV12-3/TRBV12-4|TRBJ1-1|11|.|.
CASRQGTEAFF
TGTGCCAGCAGACAGGGTACTGAAGCTTTCTTT
>TRBV20-1|TRBJ2-7|13|few|.
CSARGGLSYEQYF
TGCAGTGCTAGAGGAGGGTTATCCTACGAGCAGTACTTC
>TRBV3-1|TRBJ2-3|15|.|.
CASSQGGSHTDTQYF
TGTGCCAGCAGCCAAGGTGGCTCTCACACAGATACGCAGTATTTT
>TRBV27|TRBJ1-2|14|.|TRBD1
CASSPRDSYYGYTF
TGTGCCAGCAGTCCGAGGGACAGTTACTATGGCTACACCTTC
>TRBV6-6|TRBJ2-5|13|.|.
CASSPSSYETQYF
TGTGCCAGCAGTCCATCTAGCTATGAGACCCAGTACTTC
>TRBV5-6|TRBJ1-6|13|once|.
CASSLLANSPLHF
TGTGCCAGCAGCTTGCTGGCCAATTCACCCCTCCACTTT
>TRBV6-2/TRBV6-3|TRBJ2-2|11|.|.
CASVASGELFF
TGTGCCAGCGTGGCGAGCGGGGAGCTGTTTTTT
>TRBV3-1|TRBJ2-1|17|.|.
CASSQVRRDTHNLEQFF
TGTGCCAGCAGCCAAGTTCGGAGGGACACCCACAATCTCGAGCAGTTCTTC
>TRBV7-2|TRBJ2-7|16|.|.
CASSFSGAVVAYEQYF
TGTGCCAGCAGCTTTTCGGGGGCGGTGGTCGCCTACGAGCAGTACTTC
>TRBV25-1|TRBJ1-2|14|.|.
CASSEYSPTYGYTF
TGTGCCAGCAGTGAATATTCGCCTACCTATGGCTACACCTTC
>TRBV3-1|TRBJ2-1|17|.|TRBD2
CASRESLLAGARNEQFF
TGTGCCAGCAGAGAGAGTCTTCTAGCGGGGGCCCGCAATGAGCAGTTCTTC
>TRBV24-1|TRBJ2-6|15|.|.
CATSDFRAGANVLTF
TGTGCCACCAGTGATTTCAGGGCTGGGGCCAACGTCCTGACTTTC